These 2 T cell receptor beta chains came from one sample sequenced in a study of cytomegalovirus exposure and HLA in healthy donors. 60 Vbeta and 13 Jbeta primers were used in PCR. TCRdb's copy holds only in-frame clones and misses some; the assay was immunoSEQ multiplex PCR. The sample's table shows some 200,000 clones. Material for sequencing was PBMCs. All receptors derive from a girl between 2 and 10 years old in good health and CMV-seropositive.

The chain links TRBV2 to TRBJ1-2; 8 nucleotides match TRBD1. The CDR3 has 16 residues. CDR1 is SNHLY and CDR2 is FYNNEI in the germline V gene. V trimming: 9 bases; J trimming: 0 bases; junction bases outside the gene matches: 12. The CDR3 DNA is TGTGCCAGTCTGGACAGGGCGATCGCGGCTAACTATGGCTACACCTTC. It is translated as CASLDRAIAANYGYTF.

The rearrangement uses TRBV9 and TRBJ2-7, with TRBD2 matching over 10 bases. CDR3 size: 15 residues. After removal of 3 bases from V and 1 base from J, the junction contained 4 bases not matched to a gene. CDR1 and CDR2 (germline): SGDLS, YYNGEE. The CDR3 DNA sequence: TGTGCCAGCAGCGGGACTAGCGGCCCATCCTACGAGCAGTACTTC. Its translation: CASSGTSGPSYEQYF.